The 7 T cell receptor beta chains presented below share a single source sample, sequenced in a study of breast tumors, draining lymph nodes, adjacent tissues (dated by TCRdb to the mid-2010s). Libraries were constructed by multiplex PCR. Sequencing took place on an Illumina HiSeq 2000. Using fastp at Q25 and MiXCR, TCRdb reprocessed the public reads and kept productive beta chains. Identical CDR3 protein sequences are pooled into one entry, listed with their most common genes and DNA. Within this sample are about 20,000 distinct CDR3 sequences, with roughly 30% of them counted one time only. The ten largest clones capture over 8.5% of the sample. Input material: breast tumor tissue. These receptors were obtained from a female donor with breast cancer. Some clones in this sample may be carry-over from other donors' samples.

This clonotype was recorded at least ten times. The V call is TRBV5-1, the J call TRBJ1-4; D might be TRBD1 (5 bases). Germline-derived CDR1 and CDR2 are SGHRS and YFSETQ. V was pared by 0 bases and J by 8 bases, with 17 bases between. This CDR3 has 16 amino acids. The CDR3 loop is CASSLGSSGVGEKLFF. The CDR3 region has the DNA TGCGCCAGCAGCTTGGGGTCGTCGGGGGTTGGGGAAAAACTGTTTTTT. The entire variable domain, with the rest obtained from reference TRBV5-1 and TRBJ1-4, is as follows: KAGVTQTPRYLIKTRGQQVTLSCSPISGHRSVSWYQQTPGQGLQFLFEYFSETQRNKGNFPGRFSGRQFSNSRSEMNVSTLELGDSALYLCASSLGSSGVGEKLFFGSGTQLSVL.

This clonotype was detected a few times. V usage is TRBV18 and J usage is TRBJ2-3; D unresolved. The CDR3 consists of 14 residues. Between the trimmed V and J ends, which lost 0 bases and 2 bases, there was a span of 6 bases. Germline CDR1 reads KGHSH; CDR2 reads LQKENI. The CDR3 sequence is CASSPPGATDTQYF. CDR3 sequence (DNA): TGTGCCAGCTCACCACCAGGAGCCACAGATACGCAGTATTTT.

This clonotype was counted ten times or more. This sequence joins TRBV20-1 and TRBJ2-7, with 9 bases identical to TRBD1. V was clipped by 5 bases and J by 2 bases; unmatched bases: 1. The CDR3 has 12 residues. Germline CDR1 and CDR2: DFQATT and SNEGSKA (reference sequence). The CDR3 region is CSAWDRAYEQYF. The DNA of the CDR3 is TGCAGTGCTTGGGACAGGGCCTACGAGCAGTACTTC.

Many counts were recorded for this clonotype. The chain couples TRBV4-1 to TRBJ2-1; D might be TRBD1 (7 bases). CDR1 is MGHRA, CDR2 YSYEKL, per germline. This CDR3 region has 15 residues. V dropped 1 base and J dropped 9 bases, with 16 bases sitting between them. For the CDR3, the DNA is TGCGCCAGCAGCCAAGTGCCCAGGGGGGCGGGTGAGCAGTTCTTC. Residues: CASSQVPRGAGEQFF.

This clonotype appeared many times. The chain joins TRBV27 to TRBJ2-5, with 13 nucleotides matching TRBD2. The CDR3 contains 17 residues. The germline V gene encodes CDR1 MNHEY and CDR2 SMNVEV (reference sequence). Losses at the gene ends were 5 bases for V and 4 bases for J; bases not matched to a gene: 10. The CDR3: CASSLRTSGRPGETQYF. The DNA of the CDR3 is TGTGCCAGCAGTCTTCGGACTAGCGGGAGACCCGGAGAGACCCAGTACTTC.

In this sample, this clonotype is medium-sized. V is TRBV20-1 and J is TRBJ2-7, with 7 bases aligning to TRBD1. Germline values: CDR1 DFQATT, CDR2 SNEGSKA (reference sequence). The CDR3 is 14 residues long. Unmatched junction bases numbered 13, after V lost 6 bases and J lost 5 bases. CDR3 DNA: TGCAGTGCCAACGACGTAGACAGGGCCCACGAGCAGTACTTC. This sequence encodes CSANDVDRAHEQYF.

On this clonotype: A much larger clone sits a single nucleotide away, making a read error possible. V is TRBV6-2 or TRBV6-3 and J is TRBJ1-5, with D unresolved. This CDR3 is built from 17 residues. The germline gives CDR1 MNHEY, CDR2 SVGEGT. The CDR3 coding sequence is TGTGCCAGCAGTTATTTTGCCCGACTCTATAGCAATCGGCCCCAGCATTTT. As protein: CASSYFARLYSNRPQHF.